The 10 T cell receptor beta chains below were found in one sample sequenced in a study of T cell responses to AZD1222 COVID-19 vaccine. Repertoires were generated with immunoSEQ multiplex PCR, while TCRdb's copy carries only in-frame clones and drops some. The repertoire holds about 120,000 clones, with 70% to 90% as singletons. The input for sequencing was peripheral blood, taken on day 0 of AZD1222 vaccination. All receptors come from an adult in good health.

This chain joins TRBV27 and TRBJ1-2; D unresolved. V lost 6 bases, J lost 4 bases, and 12 bases lay in between. The CDR3 is made up of 13 amino acids. Germline V gene sequence: CDR1 MNHEY, CDR2 SMNVEV (reference sequence). CDR3 loop: CASSLTGSYGYTF. CDR3 coding DNA: TGTGCCAGCAGCCTAACCGGGAGCTATGGCTACACCTTC.

V and J are TRBV13 and TRBJ2-7, with a weak D call TRBD2 (6 bases). The CDR3 runs to 15 residues. From germline, CDR1 is PRHDT and CDR2 FYEKMQ (reference sequence). Between the trimmed V and J ends, which lost 5 bases and 0 bases, there was a span of 14 bases. The CDR3 is CASSTGTESSYEQYF. CDR3 in DNA: TGTGCCAGCAGCACCGGGACTGAGAGCTCCTACGAGCAGTACTTC.

The chain is built from TRBV2 and TRBJ1-2, with TRBD1 matching over 10 bases. V trimming: 6 bases; J trimming: 7 bases; junction bases outside the gene matches: 5. The length of the CDR3 is 13 residues. Germline V gene data show CDR1 as SNHLY and CDR2 as FYNNEI. The CDR3 nucleotides are TGTGCCAGCAGGCCCGACAGGGGGCTTGGCTACACCTTC. Amino acids: CASRPDRGLGYTF.

The CDR3 DNA reads TGTGCCAGCTCATCGACAGGGGGAGATCAGCCCCAGCATTTT. Its protein is CASSSTGGDQPQHF. The chain joins TRBV18 to TRBJ1-5, with 9 bases matching TRBD1. The V segment lost 5 bases and the J segment 5 bases; nucleotides outside the gene matches: 4. The CDR3 loop spans 14 amino acids. CDR1 and CDR2 from the germline V gene are KGHSH and LQKENI.

A single count supports this clone. J is TRBJ2-7 and V is TRBV9; either TRBD1 or TRBD2 may fit D (5 bases each). Looked up from germline, CDR1 is SGDLS and CDR2 is YYNGEE. The CDR3 extends over 14 amino acids. The ends were cut back, 4 bases at V and 1 base at J, with 12 bases in the middle. In DNA, the CDR3 is TGTGCCAGCAGCCCAAGGGACGGTTCCTACGAGCAGTACTTC. Protein sequence: CASSPRDGSYEQYF.

CDR3 coding DNA: TGTGCCAGCAGTTTAGTGGGCAGGGGAAACATTCAGTACTTC. This encodes CASSLVGRGNIQYF. The rearrangement uses TRBV27 and TRBJ2-4; a weak D match, TRBD1 (6 bases). Germline CDR1 and CDR2: MNHEY and SMNVEV (reference sequence). This CDR3 has 14 amino acids. With 2 bases removed from V and 6 bases from J, the gap between germline ends came to 11 bases.

The genes are TRBV28 and TRBJ1-6; D call uncertain. Germline values: CDR1 MDHEN, CDR2 SYDVKM. The V end was cut by 8 bases, the J end by 2 bases, with 13 bases between. This CDR3 has 15 residues. The CDR3 region has the DNA TGTGCCAGCTCCCTAACGGGCCCCTATAATTCACCCCTCCACTTT. Its protein product is CASSLTGPYNSPLHF.

The rearrangement links TRBV5-4 to TRBJ2-1; D gene ambiguous. The CDR3 has 13 residues. V lost 0 bases to trimming and J lost 5 bases, with 6 bases between them. The V gene's germline CDR1 is SGHNT and CDR2 YYREEE (reference sequence). CDR3 nucleotides: TGTGCCAGCAGCTTGGTGTCCCACAATGAGCAGTTCTTC. Encoded protein: CASSLVSHNEQFF. The full variable domain, rest sourced from reference TRBV5-4 and TRBJ2-1, is ETGVTQSPTHLIKTRGQQVTLRCSSQSGHNTVSWYQQALGQGPQFIFQYYREEENGRGNFPPRFSGLQFPNYSSELNVNALELDDSALYLCASSLVSHNEQFFGPGTRLTVL.

This clone is labeled medium-sized. This chain connects TRBV21-1 to TRBJ1-5. TRBV21-1 is designated a pseudogene. The CDR3 length is 16 residues. Written as DNA, the CDR3 is TGTGCCAGCAGCCCCAGGGGGGGGAATTACAATCAGCCCCAGCATTTT. Protein sequence: CASSPRGGNYNQPQHF.

This clone has just a few counts. This sequence joins TRBV5-1 and TRBJ2-2; D call uncertain. Germline CDR1 SGHRS, CDR2 YFSETQ. The CDR3 has 15 residues. Deletions cut 4 bases from V and 1 base from J, with 11 bases between. Here the CDR3 reads CASSLAAENTGELFF. CDR3 in DNA: TGCGCCAGCAGCCTTGCGGCAGAGAACACCGGGGAGCTGTTTTTT.